The subject of this entry is one TCR beta chain. The record originates from a study of cytotoxic CD8 clonotypes in ibrutinib-treated CLL. Overall study context: Outcomes included around 25 partial and 2 complete responses; after median about 5.5 years, roughly 14 stayed remitted and about twelve progressed. Sample averages reached about 250,000 productive templates and 94,082 productive rearrangements.

Assay: immunoSEQ multiplex PCR; the TCRdb copy retains only in-frame clones and omits some. The repertoire includes 250,000 to 350,000 clones, roughly 76% of them detected once, and 5.6% sits in the top ten. The germline CDR1 and CDR2 sequences are SEHNR and FQNEAQ (reference sequence). This CDR3 comprises 13 residues. V dropped 5 bases and J dropped 6 bases, with 13 bases sitting between them. This TCR came from a human donor with chronic lymphocytic leukemia. This rearrangement joins TRBV7-9 to TRBJ1-1; perhaps TRBD1 as D (5 bases). Sequenced material: PBMCs, taken at disease progression, from a patient treated with ibrutinib. The CDR3 loop is CASSPRAEAEAFF. The CDR3 DNA reads as TGTGCCAGCAGCCCCAGGGCGGAAGCTGAAGCTTTCTTT.